This T cell receptor (beta chain) was recovered during a study of T-cell reconstitution after alpha-beta-depleted transplantation in children. Trimming left V 6 bases short and J 0 bases short, with 17 bases between. The length of the CDR3 is 16 residues. Germline lookup yields CDR1 DFQATT and CDR2 SNEGSKA (reference sequence). This clonotype occurred many times. Unique molecular identifiers were used in preparing the TCRbeta library. MiXCR, run by TCRdb on the PCR reads, gives a single entry per CDR3 protein. The sample lists about 600,000 distinct CDR3 sequences, under 30% occurring once. The chain has TRBV20-1 and TRBJ2-2; TRBD1 is a possible D gene (5 bases). The TCR comes from a boy younger than two who had a stem cell transplant for acute myeloid leukemia, so the T cells may come from the graft donor. The sequences come from PBMCs, mostly from graft donor cells, collected 360 days after TCRalphabeta/CD19-depleted stem cell transplant. CDR3 coding DNA: TGCAGTGCGAGAAAGACAGCCCTGGCGAACACCGGGGAGCTGTTTTTT. Protein: CSARKTALANTGELFF.